Listed here are 9 T cell receptor beta chains from one sample, sequenced in a study of cytomegalovirus exposure and HLA in healthy donors. 60 Vbeta and 13 Jbeta primers were used in PCR. The assay was immunoSEQ multiplex PCR, and TCRdb's table has in-frame clones only and misses some. The repertoire holds some 170,000 clones, with 60% to 80% as singletons. The sample taken for sequencing was PBMCs. The origin of the receptors is a man aged 30 to 45 in good health and CMV-seropositive.

The chain has TRBV6-5 and TRBJ2-4, with 8 bases identical to TRBD2. The CDR3 totals 16 residues. CDR1 and CDR2 from the germline V gene are MNHEY and SVGAGI. V shed 4 bases and J 4 bases; nucleotides not matched to a gene: 9. CDR3 in DNA: TGTGCCAGCAGTTTGGTGGTCGGGGGGGGTAAAAACATTCAGTACTTC. This sequence encodes CASSLVVGGGKNIQYF.

The gene calls are TRBV5-1 and TRBJ1-2; 8 bases are a match to TRBD1. The V and J ends lost 0 bases and 6 bases, in that order; junction bases with no gene match: 4. The CDR3 runs 14 residues. CDR1 is SGHRS, CDR2 YFSETQ, per germline. The CDR3 spells CASSLADRDDGYTF. The CDR3 DNA sequence: TGCGCCAGCAGCTTGGCGGACAGGGATGATGGCTACACCTTC. The full variable domain, in which reference TRBV5-1 and TRBJ1-2 provide the parts outside the CDR3, is KAGVTQTPRYLIKTRGQQVTLSCSPISGHRSVSWYQQTPGQGLQFLFEYFSETQRNKGNFPGRFSGRQFSNSRSEMNVSTLELGDSALYLCASSLADRDDGYTFGSGTRLTVV.

This sequence joins TRBV6-5 and TRBJ2-5; 10 nucleotides align to TRBD1. The V gene's germline CDR1 is MNHEY and CDR2 SVGAGI. Germline trimming cut 6 bases from V and 4 bases from J; bases unmatched to any gene: 8. This CDR3 comprises 15 residues. CDR3 bases: TGTGCCAGCAGCTCAGACAGGGGGCCGGGAGAGACCCAGTACTTC. This sequence encodes CASSSDRGPGETQYF.

This clone has a handful of counts. V usage is TRBV20-1 and J usage is TRBJ2-2, with D maybe TRBD1 (5 bases). Germline CDR1 is DFQATT and CDR2 is SNEGSKA (reference sequence). There are 11 residues in the CDR3. The CDR3 sequence is CSVQGLRELFF. The CDR3 DNA reads as TGCAGCGTCCAGGGTCTAAGGGAGCTGTTTTTT.

The chain carries TRBV28 and TRBJ2-7; D call uncertain. Looked up from germline, CDR1 is MDHEN and CDR2 is SYDVKM. V lost 5 bases to trimming and J lost 1 base, with 6 bases between them. This CDR3 contains 12 residues. The CDR3 region has the DNA TGTGCCAGCAGTCTCGGTTCCTACGAGCAGTACTTC. Translation gives CASSLGSYEQYF.

This chain links TRBV9 with TRBJ2-3; 7 bases are a match to TRBD2. The CDR3 is 16 residues long. Trimming cost V 4 bases and J 5 bases; bases outside gene matches: 13. Looked up from germline, CDR1 is SGDLS and CDR2 is YYNGEE. CDR3 residues: CASSPRSPGGRDTQYF. In DNA, the CDR3 is TGTGCCAGCAGCCCGAGATCGCCGGGGGGACGAGATACGCAGTATTTT.

This chain links TRBV6-5 with TRBJ2-5; possibly TRBD1 for D (6 bases). CDR1 is MNHEY, CDR2 SVGAGI, per germline. Trimming left V 6 bases short and J 3 bases short, with 14 bases between. This CDR3 comprises 14 residues. This CDR3 is CASRRPGQKETQYF. The CDR3 nucleotides are TGTGCCAGCAGACGCCCCGGACAGAAAGAGACCCAGTACTTC.

The chain links TRBV30 to TRBJ2-2, with 8 bases aligning to TRBD1. V dropped 8 bases and J dropped 0; count of bases not matched to a gene: 8. There are 15 residues in the CDR3. Germline V gives CDR1 GTSNPN, CDR2 SVGIG (reference sequence). CDR3 nucleotide sequence: TGTGCCGGAACGGACAGGGTCGCGAACACCGGGGAGCTGTTTTTT. Encoded protein: CAGTDRVANTGELFF.

The CDR3 loop is CASTGTGESTDTQYF. CDR3 coding DNA: TGTGCCAGCACCGGGACAGGGGAAAGCACAGATACGCAGTATTTT. The chain carries TRBV27 and TRBJ2-3; 10 nucleotides agree with TRBD1. Germline trimming cut 7 bases from V and 0 bases from J; bases unmatched to any gene: 4. This CDR3 contains 15 residues. In germline, CDR1 is MNHEY, CDR2 SMNVEV (reference sequence).